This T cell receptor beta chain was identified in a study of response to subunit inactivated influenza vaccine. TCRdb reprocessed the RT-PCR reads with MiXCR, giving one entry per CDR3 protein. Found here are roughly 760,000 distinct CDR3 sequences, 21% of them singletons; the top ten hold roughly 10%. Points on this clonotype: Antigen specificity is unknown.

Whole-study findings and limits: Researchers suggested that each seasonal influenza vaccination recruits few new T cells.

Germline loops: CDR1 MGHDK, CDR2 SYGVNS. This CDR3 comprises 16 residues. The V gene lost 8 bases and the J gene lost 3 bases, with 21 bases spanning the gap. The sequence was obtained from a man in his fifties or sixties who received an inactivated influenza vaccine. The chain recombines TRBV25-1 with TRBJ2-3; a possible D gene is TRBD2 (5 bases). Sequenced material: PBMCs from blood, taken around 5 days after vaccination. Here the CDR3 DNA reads TGTGCCAGCGGCATTCCGGTCGCGGGCCAAACAGATACGCAGTATTTT. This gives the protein CASGIPVAGQTDTQYF.